This T cell receptor beta chain was obtained from a study of T cells in Graves' hyperthyroidism and ophthalmopathy. About the research overall: Blood from the periphery was taken at initial diagnosis, before any treatment.

The sample holds many counts of this clonotype. Its antigen remains unknown. V lost 5 bases and J lost 2; bases outside the gene matches: 5. The CDR3 contains 15 residues. Germline V gene lookup returns CDR1 KGHDR and CDR2 SFDVKD. Overall study results and limits: Using 13 V-J features, a model discriminated ophthalmopathy from stable hyperthyroidism.

There were TCR beta CDR3 regions amplified from RNA transcripts. First-round RT-PCR with HTBI primers amplified the TCR CDR3 region. TCRdb fed the multiplex PCR reads into MiXCR, producing one record per CDR3 protein. The data hold hundreds of thousands of distinct CDR3 sequences, with around 14% observed a single time. Newly diagnosed hyperthyroidism, duration under 2 months, in patients aged 18 to 65. The PBMCs were taken from more than 8 ml of fresh peripheral blood. Sequencing used blood. This chain links TRBV24-1 with TRBJ2-3; 8 bases are shared with TRBD2. The TCR was taken from a woman aged 25 to 39 with Graves' hyperthyroidism that later progressed to Graves' ophthalmopathy. CDR3 sequence (DNA): TGTGCCACCAGTGGGGTAGCGGGGCCCACAGATACGCAGTATTTT. The encoded protein is CATSGVAGPTDTQYF.